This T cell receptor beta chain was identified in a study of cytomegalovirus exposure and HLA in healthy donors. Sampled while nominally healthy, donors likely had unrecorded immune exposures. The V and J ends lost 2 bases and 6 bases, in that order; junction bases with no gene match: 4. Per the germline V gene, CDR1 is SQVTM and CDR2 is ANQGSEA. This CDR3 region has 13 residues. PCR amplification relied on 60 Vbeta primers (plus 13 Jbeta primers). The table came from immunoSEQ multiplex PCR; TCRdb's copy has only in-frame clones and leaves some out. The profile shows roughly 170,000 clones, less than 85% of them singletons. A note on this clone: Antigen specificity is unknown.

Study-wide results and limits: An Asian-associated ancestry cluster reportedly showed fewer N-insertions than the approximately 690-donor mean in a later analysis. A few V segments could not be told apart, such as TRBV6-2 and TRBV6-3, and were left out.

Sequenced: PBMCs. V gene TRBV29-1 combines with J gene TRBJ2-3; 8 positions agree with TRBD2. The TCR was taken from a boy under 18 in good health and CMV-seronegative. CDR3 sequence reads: CSVEKAGADTQYF. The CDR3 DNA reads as TGCAGCGTTGAAAAAGCGGGAGCCGATACGCAGTATTTT.